This passage covers 18 T cell receptor beta chains from one sample sequenced in a study of T cells in Graves' hyperthyroidism and ophthalmopathy. Amplification of TCR beta CDR3 regions was performed using RNA transcripts as template. First-round RT-PCR of the TCR CDR3 relied on the HTBI primer set. TCRdb reprocessed the multiplex PCR reads via MiXCR and lists one record per CDR3 protein. The data contain some 600,000 distinct CDR3 sequences, approximately 14% of them singletons. The sample taken for sequencing was blood. Receptors originate from a young woman with Graves' hyperthyroidism that later progressed to Graves' ophthalmopathy.

This clonotype appeared many times. The CDR3 DNA sequence: TGTGCCAGCAGCCAAGAAAAATTTGGGAATGAGCAGTTCTTC. Translating it yields CASSQEKFGNEQFF. This sequence joins TRBV14 and TRBJ2-1; D is uncertain. V was clipped by 0 bases and J by 7 bases, with 10 bases between them. Germline CDR1 is SGHDN and CDR2 is FVKESK. The CDR3 loop spans 14 amino acids.

Many counts were recorded for this clonotype. This sequence joins TRBV24-1 and TRBJ2-3; D gene unclear. The germline V gene has CDR1 KGHDR and CDR2 SFDVKD. The CDR3 extends over 11 amino acids. V lost 7 bases and J 4 bases, leaving 5 bases between the germline ends. CDR3 nucleotides: TGTGCCACCAGAGAGGCAGATACGCAGTATTTT. This gives the protein CATREADTQYF.

This clonotype has a count of ten or more. V and J are TRBV20-1 and TRBJ2-2, with 7 nucleotides matching TRBD2. V lost 4 bases, J lost 7 bases, and 15 bases stayed unmatched. The length of the CDR3 is 16 residues. The germline gives CDR1 DFQATT, CDR2 SNEGSKA (reference sequence). CDR3 amino acids: CSATRGEGAGGGELFF. Here the CDR3 DNA reads TGCAGTGCTACCCGGGGGGAGGGAGCGGGCGGCGGGGAGCTGTTTTTT.

Many counts were recorded for this clonotype. The gene calls are TRBV29-1 and TRBJ1-1, with 7 bases fitting TRBD1. There are 12 residues in the CDR3. V shed 5 bases and J 4 bases; nucleotides not matched to a gene: 4. Per germline, CDR1 SQVTM and CDR2 ANQGSEA. In DNA form, the CDR3 reads TGCAGCGTTCTACAGGGGAGCACTGAAGCTTTCTTT. Translating it yields CSVLQGSTEAFF.

V usage is TRBV27 and J usage is TRBJ2-3; D might be TRBD1 or TRBD2, each matching 5 bases. Trimming cost V 7 bases and J 6 bases, with 17 bases left between them. Germline CDR1 and CDR2: MNHEY and SMNVEV (reference sequence). The CDR3 contains 14 residues. The CDR3 sequence: CASKGPPKRDTQYF. DNA of the CDR3: TGTGCCAGCAAGGGACCACCAAAGAGGGATACGCAGTATTTT.

This clonotype was counted ten times or more. The chain couples TRBV20-1 to TRBJ1-2; D call uncertain. Germline V gives CDR1 DFQATT, CDR2 SNEGSKA (reference sequence). Trimming removed 5 bases at V and 0 bases at J, with 7 bases between. The CDR3 runs to 12 residues. CDR3: CSAQRANYGYTF. For the CDR3, the DNA is TGCAGTGCTCAGCGAGCTAACTATGGCTACACCTTC.

The rearrangement uses TRBV6-2 or TRBV6-3 and TRBJ2-7; no clear D gene. Trimming pared 2 bases from V and 0 bases from J, leaving 11 bases between. Germline V lookup: CDR1 MNHEY, CDR2 SVGEGT. The CDR3 is made up of 15 amino acids. CDR3 residues: CASSYGRTSSYEQYF. For the CDR3, the DNA is TGTGCCAGCAGTTACGGCAGGACCAGCTCCTACGAGCAGTACTTC.

The sample holds a few counts of this clonotype. The gene calls are TRBV6-1 and TRBJ1-1; weak D call: TRBD1 (6 bases). Trimming left V 5 bases short and J 7 bases short, with 11 bases between. CDR1 is MNHNS, CDR2 SASEGT, per germline. CDR3 length equals 12 residues. CDR3 in amino acids: CASSPGTIEAFF. DNA of the CDR3: TGTGCCAGCAGTCCAGGGACAATTGAAGCTTTCTTT.

This clonotype was seen ten or more times. The chain employs TRBV3-1 and TRBJ1-4; D unclear. CDR1 LGHDT and CDR2 YNNKEL come from the germline V gene (reference sequence). This CDR3 has 14 amino acids. The V and J ends lost 0 bases and 6 bases respectively, with 8 bases between them. Written as DNA, the CDR3 is TGTGCCAGCAGCCAAGAGGCAGGAGATGAAAAACTGTTTTTT. This codes for CASSQEAGDEKLFF. The entire variable domain, with the rest obtained from reference TRBV3-1 and TRBJ1-4, is as follows: DTAVSQTPKYLVTQMGNDKSIKCEQNLGHDTMYWYKQDSKKFLKIMFSYNNKELIINETVPNRFSPKSPDKAHLNLHINSLELGDSAVYFCASSQEAGDEKLFFGSGTQLSVL.

This clonotype was observed many times. V usage is TRBV2 and J usage is TRBJ1-1; a weak D match, TRBD1 (6 bases). CDR3 length: 13 amino acids. Trimming pared 8 bases from V and 2 bases from J, leaving 12 bases between. Germline V gene lookup returns CDR1 SNHLY and CDR2 FYNNEI. CDR3 bases: TGTGCCAGCCTGGGACACTTTAACACTGAAGCTTTCTTT. This translates into CASLGHFNTEAFF.

The V and J genes are TRBV28 and TRBJ2-2; weak D call: TRBD2 (5 bases). Germline V gene lookup returns CDR1 MDHEN and CDR2 SYDVKM. This CDR3 contains 18 residues. Between the trimmed V and J ends, which lost 5 bases and 1 base, there was a span of 20 bases. CDR3 nucleotides: TGTGCCAGCAGTCCACAACGACTTTTAGCGCAGAACACCGGGGAGCTGTTTTTT. This sequence encodes CASSPQRLLAQNTGELFF.

This clonotype was found many times. V usage is TRBV20-1 and J usage is TRBJ2-7, with a possible D match to TRBD2 (6 bases). The germline V gene encodes CDR1 DFQATT and CDR2 SNEGSKA (reference sequence). V was clipped by 6 bases and J by 3 bases, with 18 bases between them. This CDR3 spans 14 amino acids. In nucleotides, the CDR3 is TGCAGTGCCCGGCGAGTAGCGGCCCTCTACGAGCAGTACTTC. It codes for CSARRVAALYEQYF.

This clonotype was recorded once. The rearrangement links TRBV18 to TRBJ1-5, with 7 bases that match TRBD1. The germline V gene encodes CDR1 KGHSH and CDR2 LQKENI. This CDR3 has 14 amino acids. The V and J ends lost 6 bases and 6 bases, in that order; junction bases with no gene match: 8. CDR3 sequence (DNA): TGTGCCAGCTCCTTGACAGGGTCGAGTCAGCCCCAGCATTTT. Its translation: CASSLTGSSQPQHF. The full variable domain, rest sourced from reference TRBV18 and TRBJ1-5, is NAGVMQNPRHLVRRRGQEARLRCSPMKGHSHVYWYRQLPEEGLKFMVYLQKENIIDESGMPKERFSAEFPKEGPSILRIQQVVRGDSAAYFCASSLTGSSQPQHFGDGTRLSIL.

The rearrangement joins TRBV19 to TRBJ2-1, with 16 bases that match TRBD2. There are 15 residues in the CDR3. CDR1 and CDR2 (germline): LNHDA, SQIVND (reference sequence). Losses at the gene ends were 3 bases for V and 12 bases for J; bases not matched to a gene: 5. The CDR3: CASSIGTSGRARQFF. Here the CDR3 DNA reads TGTGCCAGTAGTATTGGGACTAGCGGGAGGGCCCGGCAGTTCTTC.

This clonotype was seen only a few times. The V and J genes are TRBV7-9 and TRBJ1-1; 7 bases agree with TRBD1. The V gene end was trimmed by 4 bases and the J gene end by 6 bases; junction bases not matched to a gene: 14. Germline-derived CDR1 and CDR2 are SEHNR and FQNEAQ (reference sequence). The CDR3 is made up of 16 amino acids. The CDR3 DNA reads TGTGCCAGCAGCTCGGGGGGTGGCAGGGGGGGAGCTGAAGCTTTCTTT. This encodes CASSSGGGRGGAEAFF.

This clonotype has a count of ten or more. The chain recombines TRBV11-1 with TRBJ2-1; 9 bases fit TRBD2. The germline CDR1 and CDR2 sequences are SGHAT and FQDESV (reference sequence). The CDR3 is 14 amino acids. Trimming at V came to 3 bases and at J to 8 bases, leaving 5 bases not matched to a gene. CDR3 region: CASSLAGGPYEQFF. DNA for the CDR3: TGTGCCAGCAGCTTGGCGGGAGGGCCCTATGAGCAGTTCTTC.

The table lists this clonotype with many counts. The chain is built from TRBV28 and TRBJ2-5; D possibly corresponds to TRBD1 (6 bases). V was trimmed by 3 bases and J by 5 bases, leaving 13 bases between them. Germline V gene sequence: CDR1 MDHEN, CDR2 SYDVKM. The CDR3 is 14 amino acids. CDR3 nucleotides: TGTGCCAGCAGTTTGGTCAGGGGCAGGGAGACCCAGTACTTC. Amino acids: CASSLVRGRETQYF.

This clonotype was observed a few times. This chain uses TRBV9 with TRBJ2-7; 14 positions agree with TRBD2. The CDR3 has 16 amino acids. Germline values: CDR1 SGDLS, CDR2 YYNGEE. V lost 3 bases and J lost 6; bases outside the gene matches: 8. The CDR3 DNA follows: TGTGCCAGCAGCGCCAGCTGGACTAGCGGGAGGCTCGAGCAGTACTTC. This translates into CASSASWTSGRLEQYF. The complete variable domain, with remaining parts taken from reference TRBV9 and TRBJ2-7, reads DSGVTQTPKHLITATGQRVTLRCSPRSGDLSVYWYQQSLDQGLQFLIQYYNGEERAKGNILERFSAQQFPDLHSELNLSSLELGDSALYFCASSASWTSGRLEQYFGPGTRLTVT.